This is a list of T cell receptor beta chains from one sample in a study of Tregs in tolerant kidney transplant recipients. Antigens of these TCRs are unknown. The assay was immunoSEQ multiplex PCR, and TCRdb's table has in-frame clones only and misses some. The sample holds 15,000 to 18,000 clones, 53% seen once. This material consisted of CD4+ T cells from blood cultured with allogeneic cells, taken before the transplant. These receptor sequences come from a human patient who received a combined kidney and bone marrow transplant. Both conserved end residues are part of each CDR3. Each record gives: J gene, D gene, clone size, V gene, CDR3 protein, CDR3 DNA. The D gene is left open where the match is weak. Size tells how often a clone was seen (once, few, many) or the class of an expanded clone, and some rows leave it out.

TRBJ2-7	.	.	TRBV4-2	CASSEGAYEQYF	TGTGCCAGCAGCGAGGGGGCCTACGAGCAGTACTTC
TRBJ1-5	TRBD1	.	TRBV18	CASSPQPTGVGNQPQHF	TGTGCCAGCTCACCACAGCCGACAGGGGTGGGCAATCAGCCCCAGCATTTT
TRBJ1-6	.	few	TRBV29-1	CSVMESSPLHF	TGCAGCGTGATGGAGTCCTCCCCCCTCCACTTT
TRBJ1-2	TRBD1	.	TRBV6-1	CASSTRDRYGYTF	TGTGCCAGCAGTACCCGGGACAGGTATGGCTACACCTTC
TRBJ2-1	TRBD2	.	TRBV10-3	CASLPAGGNEQFF	TGTGCCAGTCTCCCGGCGGGGGGCAATGAGCAGTTCTTC
TRBJ2-1	TRBD1	.	TRBV29-1	CSVSGQGGYEQFF	TGCAGCGTTTCGGGACAGGGGGGGTATGAGCAGTTCTTC
TRBJ2-7	.	.	TRBV11-3	CASSLGGPLAGYEQYF	TGTGCCAGCAGCTTAGGGGGGCCCTTGGCGGGCTACGAGCAGTACTTC
TRBJ1-5	.	.	TRBV16	CASSQSPSRGLDQPQHF	TGTGCCAGCAGCCAATCGCCCTCGCGGGGTCTCGATCAGCCCCAGCATTTT
TRBJ2-2	TRBD1	.	TRBV9	CASSSQGAGELFF	TGTGCCAGCAGCTCCCAGGGGGCCGGGGAGCTGTTTTTT
TRBJ1-5	TRBD1	.	TRBV28	CASSSQGHGQPQHF	TGTGCCAGCAGTTCACAGGGGCACGGGCAGCCCCAGCATTTT
TRBJ1-3	.	.	TRBV28	CASSPLGAGRDTIYF	TGTGCCAGCAGTCCCCTAGGGGCAGGAAGGGACACCATATATTTT
TRBJ1-5	.	.	TRBV15	CATSREGKRTKPQHF	TGTGCCACCAGCAGAGAGGGGAAGAGGACTAAGCCCCAGCATTTT
TRBJ1-5	.	once	TRBV6-5	CASSYLTGTKQPQHF	TGTGCCAGCAGTTACCTAACAGGGACCAAGCAGCCCCAGCATTTT
TRBJ2-1	.	.	TRBV6-5	CASSLSDSRYNEQFF	TGTGCCAGCAGTCTCTCGGACAGCAGATACAATGAGCAGTTCTTC
TRBJ1-2	.	few	TRBV7-2	CASTLMMGTAYGYTF	TGTGCCAGCACCCTAATGATGGGGACTGCCTATGGCTACACCTTC
TRBJ1-4	.	medium-sized	TRBV7-9	CASSFFGRSTGTNEKLFF	TGTGCCAGCAGCTTCTTTGGCCGGAGCACTGGGACTAATGAAAAACTGTTTTTT
TRBJ2-7	TRBD2	.	TRBV7-8	CASSRGGHYYEQYF	TGTGCCAGCAGCCGGGGGGGACACTACTACGAGCAGTACTTC
TRBJ1-4	.	.	TRBV10-3	CAISGGRGATNEKLFF	TGTGCCATCAGTGGAGGAAGGGGCGCCACTAATGAAAAACTGTTTTTT
TRBJ2-5	TRBD1	.	TRBV29-1	CSAETTGGQETQYF	TGCAGCGCTGAAACGACAGGGGGGCAAGAGACCCAGTACTTC
TRBJ1-1	.	medium-sized	TRBV2	CASRGRGGNTEAFF	TGTGCCAGCAGAGGGCGGGGGGGGAACACTGAAGCTTTCTTT